Listed here are 18 T cell receptor beta chains from one sample, sequenced in a study of T cell responses to AZD1222 COVID-19 vaccine. Using immunoSEQ multiplex PCR, the repertoire was profiled, and TCRdb retains in-frame clones only, with some absent. The sample shows more than 150,000 clones, about 95% of them seen only once. The source was peripheral blood, collected on day 0 of AZD1222 vaccination. Source of these receptors: an adult in good health.

This rearrangement joins TRBV2 to TRBJ2-5; D gene uncertain. Germline-derived CDR1 and CDR2 are SNHLY and FYNNEI. Trimming shortened V by 8 bases and J by 7 bases, and 14 bases separated the two germline ends. The CDR3 runs 12 residues. CDR3 sequence reads: CASDQVGRTQYF. Here the CDR3 DNA reads TGTGCCAGCGACCAGGTAGGGCGGACCCAGTACTTC.

This clone has a single count. This chain connects TRBV12-3 or TRBV12-4 to TRBJ1-1; D remains ambiguous. The CDR3 spans 13 residues. V was pared by 2 bases and J by 2 bases, with 6 bases between. CDR3 DNA: TGTGCCAGCAGTTTAAGCGACAACACTGAAGCTTTCTTT. It translates to CASSLSDNTEAFF.

V usage is TRBV9 and J usage is TRBJ2-2; 7 bases agree with TRBD2. With 2 bases clipped from V and 7 bases from J, the junction kept 8 bases outside the gene matches. Germline CDR1 reads SGDLS; CDR2 reads YYNGEE. This CDR3 has 15 residues. The CDR3 is CASSVGTTPGGELFF. DNA of the CDR3: TGTGCCAGCAGCGTGGGGACTACCCCGGGCGGGGAGCTGTTTTTT.

The chain links TRBV15 to TRBJ2-3, with TRBD1 matching over 8 bases. This CDR3 spans 17 amino acids. Germline V gene data show CDR1 as LNHNV and CDR2 as YYDKDF (reference sequence). The junction had 12 bases not matched to a gene; V was cut back by 3 bases and J by 4 bases. The CDR3 DNA follows: TGTGCCACCAGCAGGGAGGGGGTCAGGGGGCGGTCAGATACGCAGTATTTT. This translates into CATSREGVRGRSDTQYF.

The chain is built from TRBV4-2 and TRBJ1-2; possibly TRBD1 for D (5 bases). Germline V gives CDR1 LGHNA, CDR2 YNFKEQ. The CDR3 loop spans 14 amino acids. The V gene lost 0 bases and the J gene lost 8 bases, with 13 bases spanning the gap. The CDR3, as DNA: TGTGCCAGCAGCCAAGATGGGGGAATTGGCGGCTACACCTTC. It translates to CASSQDGGIGGYTF.

This clone was observed a few times. V usage is TRBV5-4 and J usage is TRBJ2-1; D gene unclear. The CDR3 consists of 13 residues. Germline assignment: CDR1 SGHNT and CDR2 YYREEE (reference sequence). Trimming took off 0 bases at V and 9 bases at J, with 10 bases between the two ends. The DNA of the CDR3 is TGTGCCAGCAGCTTGGCCCCCCAGTCTGAGCAGTTCTTC. Encoded protein: CASSLAPQSEQFF.

The genes are TRBV18 and TRBJ1-4; D remains unclear. Germline CDR1 and CDR2: KGHSH and LQKENI. The CDR3 extends over 17 amino acids. Between the trimmed V and J ends, which lost 0 bases and 0 bases, there was a span of 11 bases. CDR3 DNA: TGTGCCAGCTCACCACCAAGCAGTCTCGCAACTAATGAAAAACTGTTTTTT. Translated: CASSPPSSLATNEKLFF.

This clone appeared a single time. This chain joins TRBV10-3 and TRBJ2-2, with TRBD1 matching 7 bases. Germline trimming cut 11 bases from V and 0 bases from J; bases unmatched to any gene: 6. This CDR3 contains 14 residues. Germline V CDR1 and CDR2: ENHRY, SYGVKD. The CDR3: CAVPGQPNTGELFF. The CDR3 DNA is TGTGCCGTACCGGGACAGCCGAACACCGGGGAGCTGTTTTTT.

The chain joins TRBV6-4 to TRBJ2-2; D is possibly TRBD1 (6 bases). Germline V gene data show CDR1 as MRHNA and CDR2 as SNTAGT. CDR3 length: 15 residues. The V end lost 6 bases, the J end lost 6 bases, and 17 bases lay between the germline ends. The CDR3 spells CASRLGTPEAGELFF. The CDR3 region has the DNA TGTGCCAGCAGACTCGGGACACCCGAGGCCGGGGAGCTGTTTTTT.

V usage is TRBV7-9 and J usage is TRBJ2-7, with 9 bases matching TRBD2. V lost 3 bases and J lost 6; bases outside the gene matches: 6. The germline V gene encodes CDR1 SEHNR and CDR2 FQNEAQ (reference sequence). This CDR3 region has 14 residues. CDR3 sequence (DNA): TGTGCCAGCAGCTTTAATAGCGGGAGCGGCGAGCAGTACTTC. This codes for CASSFNSGSGEQYF. Supplemented by reference TRBV7-9 and TRBJ2-7, the full variable domain reads DTGVSQNPRHKITKRGQNVTFRCDPISEHNRLYWYRQTLGQGPEFLTYFQNEAQLEKSRLLSDRFSAERPKGSFSTLEIQRTEQGDSAMYLCASSFNSGSGEQYFGPGTRLTVT.

The chain uses TRBV6-5 and TRBJ1-1, with D possibly matching TRBD1 (5 bases). V lost 6 bases, J lost 0 bases, and 8 bases lay in between. The CDR3 has 13 residues. Germline CDR1 MNHEY, CDR2 SVGAGI. CDR3 sequence reads: CASRWGMNTEAFF. The CDR3 nucleotides are TGTGCCAGCAGATGGGGCATGAACACTGAAGCTTTCTTT.

This chain connects TRBV15 to TRBJ2-1; D is unclear. Deletions cut 8 bases from V and 0 bases from J, with 14 bases between. Germline values: CDR1 LNHNV, CDR2 YYDKDF (reference sequence). The CDR3 sequence is 15 residues long. The CDR3 sequence: CATRTDANSYNEQFF. The CDR3 DNA follows: TGTGCCACCCGCACCGACGCTAACTCCTACAATGAGCAGTTCTTC. The whole variable domain, filled in from reference TRBV15 and TRBJ2-1, reads DAMVIQNPRYQVTQFGKPVTLSCSQTLNHNVMYWYQQKSSQAPKLLFHYYDKDFNNEADTPDNFQSRRPNTSFCFLDIRSPGLGDTAMYLCATRTDANSYNEQFFGPGTRLTVL.

The gene calls are TRBV7-9 and TRBJ1-6; D gene uncertain. Germline loops: CDR1 SEHNR, CDR2 FQNEAQ (reference sequence). Trimming took 5 bases from V and 11 from J, leaving 13 bases between them. The CDR3 extends over 13 amino acids. CDR3 loop: CASSHPIGTPLHF. The CDR3 DNA reads TGTGCCAGCAGCCACCCCATTGGAACACCCCTCCACTTT.

The rearrangement joins TRBV19 to TRBJ1-2; D is perhaps TRBD1 (6 bases). Germline-derived CDR1 and CDR2 are LNHDA and SQIVND (reference sequence). The CDR3 contains 13 residues. V shed 4 bases and J shed 2 bases, with 8 bases lying between them. The CDR3 DNA follows: TGTGCCAGTAGTACGACAGGAAACTATGGCTACACCTTC. This codes for CASSTTGNYGYTF.

The V and J genes are TRBV5-1 and TRBJ2-3, with D hard to call. This CDR3 is built from 11 residues. The V gene's germline CDR1 is SGHRS and CDR2 YFSETQ. V lost 4 bases and J 2 bases, leaving 2 bases between the germline ends. CDR3 nucleotide sequence: TGCGCCAGCAGCCTCACAGATACGCAGTATTTT. Encoded protein: CASSLTDTQYF. Full variable domain (remainder filled in from reference TRBV5-1 and TRBJ2-3): KAGVTQTPRYLIKTRGQQVTLSCSPISGHRSVSWYQQTPGQGLQFLFEYFSETQRNKGNFPGRFSGRQFSNSRSEMNVSTLELGDSALYLCASSLTDTQYFGPGTRLTVL.

The chain joins TRBV3-1 (or the pseudogene TRBV3-2) to TRBJ2-7; D is ambiguous. The length of the CDR3 is 13 residues. V was cut by 5 bases and J by 6 bases, with 14 bases left in between. In germline, CDR1 is LGHDT, CDR2 YNNKEL (reference sequence). The CDR3 nucleotides read TGTGCCAGCAGCACCCGACTTGGCCCCGAGCAGTACTTC. It yields the protein CASSTRLGPEQYF.

By sample fraction, this clone is medium-sized. The V and J genes are TRBV7-3 and TRBJ2-1; the D is unclear. Trimming shortened V by 5 bases and J by 3 bases, and 2 bases separated the two germline ends. The germline gives CDR1 SGHTA, CDR2 FQGTGA. The CDR3 totals 11 residues. In DNA, the CDR3 is TGTGCCAGCAGCGACTACAATGAGCAGTTCTTC. As protein: CASSDYNEQFF.

V and J are TRBV7-9 and TRBJ1-1, with D hard to call. The CDR3 is 12 residues long. Germline V gives CDR1 SEHNR, CDR2 FQNEAQ (reference sequence). The V gene lost 1 base and the J gene lost 8 bases, with 8 bases spanning the gap. CDR3 nucleotides: TGTGCCAGCAGCTTAGGGGCCCGCGAAGCTTTCTTT. The encoded protein is CASSLGAREAFF.